This T cell receptor (beta chain) was recorded in a study of blood T cell repertoires in COVID-19. As for the study in general: The United States, Italy and Spain provided the acute and convalescent COVID-19 samples. T cells, B-cell-depleted T cells, or PBMCs provided the cDNA or gDNA that served as material.

The authors' processing: Reference gene primer amplification gave nucleated cell count estimates. Sequenced by immunoSEQ multiplex PCR; TCRdb stores in-frame clones only, minus some. Clone size and the V and J calls come from that table; the DNA yielded D and trimming. The data hold around 100,000 clones, with about 89% observed a single time. While infection was still active, Seattle patients were enrolled and then followed longitudinally. CDR3 size: 14 residues. Per germline, CDR1 LNHDA and CDR2 SQIVND (reference sequence). V was shortened by 6 bases and J by 1 base, with 12 bases between the two germline ends.

This rearrangement joins TRBV19 to TRBJ1-1, with D maybe TRBD1 (5 bases). Sequenced input: peripheral blood. The TCR originated in a man aged 55 to 70 with COVID-19, enrolled during active disease. Here the CDR3 reads CASSPRTSNTEAFF. CDR3 coding DNA: TGTGCCAGTAGCCCCAGGACATCGAACACTGAAGCTTTCTTT.